Listed below are T cell receptor beta chains from one sample, sequenced in a study of response to subunit inactivated influenza vaccine. TCRdb reanalysed the RT-PCR reads using MiXCR and keeps one entry per CDR3 protein. The sample includes 590,000 or so distinct CDR3 sequences, 12% to 15% of them seen just once. Sequenced material: PBMCs from blood, taken 14 to 15 days before vaccination. The receptors were sampled from a man aged 50-60 years who received an inactivated influenza vaccine. Both conserved end residues are part of each CDR3. Fields, in order: J gene, V gene, D gene, clone size, CDR3 DNA, CDR3 protein. A D gene is named only where the DNA matches it firmly. Clone size, where shown, is once, few, many, or a class for clones that have expanded.

TRBJ2-7	TRBV7-2	NA	few	TGTGCCAGCAGCCCAGAGCCCAGATACGAGCAGTACTTC	CASSPEPRYEQYF
TRBJ1-4	TRBV20-1	NA	NA	TGCAGTGCTAGAGTAGCCCTATCGGAGGGAAAACTGTTTTTT	CSARVALSEGKLFF
TRBJ1-6	TRBV12-3/TRBV12-4	NA	NA	TGTGCCAGCAGTGCACAGGGACCTAATTCACCCCTCCACTTT	CASSAQGPNSPLHF
TRBJ2-7	TRBV28	NA	few	TGTGCCAGCAGTTTGGGGGGGCCAAGAATCTACGAGCAGTACTTC	CASSLGGPRIYEQYF
TRBJ1-1	TRBV29-1	NA	many	TGCAGCGTCTGGGTGAGGGCGGAAGCTTTCTTT	CSVWVRAEAFF
TRBJ2-1	TRBV12-3/TRBV12-4	NA	few	TGTGCCAGCAGCTCGATAAGGCAGGGGGGTATCGGAGTGGAATACAATGAGCAGTTCTTC	CASSSIRQGGIGVEYNEQFF
TRBJ1-4	TRBV10-3	NA	NA	TGTTCCATCAGTGAGGCTGCTGAAAAACTGTTTTTT	CSISEAAEKLFF
TRBJ2-7	TRBV7-9	NA	NA	TGTGCCAGCAGCCCGGGACGCCTTGATTACGAGCAGTACTTC	CASSPGRLDYEQYF
TRBJ1-2	TRBV9	TRBD1	few	TGTGCCAGCAGCATCCAGGGGGCTAACTATGGCTACACCTTC	CASSIQGANYGYTF
TRBJ2-7	TRBV12-3/TRBV12-4	TRBD1	NA	TGTGCCAGCAGACCGGGACAGAGCTCCTACGAGCAGTACTTC	CASRPGQSSYEQYF
TRBJ1-6	TRBV27	NA	few	TGTGCCAGCAGTTTAACTATGAGCTCCTATAATTCACCCCTCCACTTT	CASSLTMSSYNSPLHF
TRBJ2-5	TRBV12-3/TRBV12-4	NA	NA	TGTGCCAGCAGTTTTCAGGGGAGCAGTTGGGAGACCCAGTACTTC	CASSFQGSSWETQYF
TRBJ2-7	TRBV29-1	TRBD1	many	TGCAGCGTGGTCGCCGGGACAGTTTCCTACGAGCAGTACTTC	CSVVAGTVSYEQYF
TRBJ1-1	TRBV6-1	NA	NA	TGTGCCAGCAGTGAGTGGGGGGCGAGTACTGAAGCTTTCTTT	CASSEWGASTEAFF
TRBJ2-1	TRBV29-1	NA	NA	TGCAGCGTGGCTGGCTCTAACGCCTACAATGAGCAGTTCTTC	CSVAGSNAYNEQFF
TRBJ1-3	TRBV4-2	NA	few	TGTGCCAGCAGCCAAGTTAGGGATGGAAACACCATATATTTT	CASSQVRDGNTIYF
TRBJ2-7	TRBV20-1	TRBD1	NA	TGCAGTGCTACTGAGCAGGGGGCCGGCGAGCAGTACTTC	CSATEQGAGEQYF
TRBJ2-7	TRBV7-2	TRBD2	NA	TGTGCCAGCAGCAGGGACGGGGGGGCTGCCGAGCAGTACTTC	CASSRDGGAAEQYF
TRBJ2-2	TRBV6-2/TRBV6-3	NA	few	TGTGCCAGCAGATTCCGGGACACGGCCGGGGAGCTGTTTTTT	CASRFRDTAGELFF
TRBJ2-2	TRBV30	TRBD2	many	TGTGCCTGGAGTCGGACTAGTGGAGGGGAGCTGTTTTTT	CAWSRTSGGELFF
TRBJ2-2	TRBV4-2	TRBD2	few	TGTGCCAGCAGCCCCTTTCTTGGTAGCGGGGGAGCATTCGGGGAGCTGTTTTTT	CASSPFLGSGGAFGELFF
TRBJ2-5	TRBV29-1	TRBD1	few	TGCAGCGTCCAACAGGGGTGGATGGAGACCCAGTACTTC	CSVQQGWMETQYF
TRBJ1-2	TRBV18	NA	many	TGTGCCAGCTCACCCCCCGACTACTATGGCTACACCTTC	CASSPPDYYGYTF
TRBJ2-1	TRBV5-1	TRBD1	many	TGCGCCAGCAGCTTGGCCACAGGGGGTAGAAACAATGAGCAGTTCTTC	CASSLATGGRNNEQFF
TRBJ1-2	TRBV7-2	NA	few	TGTGCCAGCAGCTTACGCAAAGGGGCGGTTTTTCCTTATGGCTACACCTTC	CASSLRKGAVFPYGYTF
TRBJ1-2	TRBV11-2	NA	NA	TGTGCCAGCAGAAAACAGGGACCGATCTATGGCTACACCTTC	CASRKQGPIYGYTF
TRBJ2-7	TRBV6-5	NA	few	TGTGCCAGCAGTTACTTGCGGGTTCTGGGCGAGCAGTACTTC	CASSYLRVLGEQYF
TRBJ1-2	TRBV7-2	NA	few	TGTGCCAGCAGTGGGGAGTGGACGGGGGGCTACACCTTC	CASSGEWTGGYTF
TRBJ2-5	TRBV14	TRBD1	many	TGTGCCAGCAGCCACGGACAGGGCAAAGAGACCCAGTACTTC	CASSHGQGKETQYF
TRBJ2-3	TRBV7-3	TRBD2	NA	TGTGCCAGCAGCTTAACGTCGGCTAGCGGGAGCAATACGCAGTATTTT	CASSLTSASGSNTQYF
TRBJ2-1	TRBV6-2/TRBV6-3	NA	few	TGTGCCAGCAGTACCCGGGACCCCAGCTCCTACAATGAGCAGTTCTTC	CASSTRDPSSYNEQFF
TRBJ2-1	TRBV9	TRBD2	NA	TGTGCCAGCAGCGTAGCCCCAGCGGGGTTTAACAATGAGCAGTTCTTC	CASSVAPAGFNNEQFF
TRBJ2-1	TRBV6-4	TRBD2	NA	TGTGCCAGCAGTGACGCCCACCCTAGCGGGTACAATGAGCAGTTCTTC	CASSDAHPSGYNEQFF